The text below deals with one T cell receptor (beta chain). The antigen remains unidentified. None of the donors, who were healthy HIV-negative adults, had recently had acute infections or vaccinations. The source of the sample is a study of shared clonotypes between healthy human individuals. Notes on the study in general: Represented diversity (both genetic and exposure-history) was limited by the small number of donors. Expectations were that clonotype sharing among donors would be affected by sequencing depth.

The run depth of the assay was deep. Here immunoSEQ multiplex PCR was the method, and the copy in TCRdb shows in-frame clones only, minus some. The table shows about half a million clones, with roughly 80% occurring only once. This TCR was sampled from a woman between 40 and 50 years old in good health. Some clones in this sample may be carry-over from other donors' samples. The sample taken for sequencing was PBMCs.

CDR3 nucleotide sequence: TGTGCCATCACCCCTAGCGGGATCGACACCGGGGAGCTGTTTTTT. Protein product: CAITPSGIDTGELFF. The rearrangement joins TRBV10-3 to TRBJ2-2, with 9 bases identical to TRBD2. The CDR3 covers 15 residues. Germline CDR1 reads ENHRY; CDR2 reads SYGVKD. Trimming cost V 7 bases and J 3 bases; bases outside gene matches: 6.